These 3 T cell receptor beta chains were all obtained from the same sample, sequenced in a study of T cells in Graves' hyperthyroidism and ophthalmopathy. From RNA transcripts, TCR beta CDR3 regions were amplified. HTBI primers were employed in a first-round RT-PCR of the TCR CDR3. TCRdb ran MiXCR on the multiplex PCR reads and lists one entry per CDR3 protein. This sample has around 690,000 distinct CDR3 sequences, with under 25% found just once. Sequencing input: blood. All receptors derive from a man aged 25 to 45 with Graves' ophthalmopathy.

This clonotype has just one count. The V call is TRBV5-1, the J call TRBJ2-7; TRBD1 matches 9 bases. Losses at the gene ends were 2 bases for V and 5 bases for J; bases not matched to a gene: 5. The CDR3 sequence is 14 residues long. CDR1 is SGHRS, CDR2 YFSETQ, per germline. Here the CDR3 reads CASSFAGQGNEQYF. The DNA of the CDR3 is TGCGCCAGCAGCTTCGCGGGACAGGGAAACGAGCAGTACTTC.

The CDR3 here is CASSEDSYYQETQYF. The CDR3 coding sequence is TGTGCCAGCAGTGAAGACTCGTACTACCAAGAGACCCAGTACTTC. The V and J genes are TRBV6-1 and TRBJ2-5; D is unresolved. V lost 1 base to trimming and J lost 0 bases, with 9 bases between them. The CDR3 is 15 amino acids. Germline loops: CDR1 MNHNS, CDR2 SASEGT.

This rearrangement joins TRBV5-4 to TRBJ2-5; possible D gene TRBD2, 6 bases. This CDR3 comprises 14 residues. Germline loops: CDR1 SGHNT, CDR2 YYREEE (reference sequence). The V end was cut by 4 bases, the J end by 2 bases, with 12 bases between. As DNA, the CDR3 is TGTGCCAGCAGCCACGGGAGCCGTCAAGAGACCCAGTACTTC. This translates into CASSHGSRQETQYF.